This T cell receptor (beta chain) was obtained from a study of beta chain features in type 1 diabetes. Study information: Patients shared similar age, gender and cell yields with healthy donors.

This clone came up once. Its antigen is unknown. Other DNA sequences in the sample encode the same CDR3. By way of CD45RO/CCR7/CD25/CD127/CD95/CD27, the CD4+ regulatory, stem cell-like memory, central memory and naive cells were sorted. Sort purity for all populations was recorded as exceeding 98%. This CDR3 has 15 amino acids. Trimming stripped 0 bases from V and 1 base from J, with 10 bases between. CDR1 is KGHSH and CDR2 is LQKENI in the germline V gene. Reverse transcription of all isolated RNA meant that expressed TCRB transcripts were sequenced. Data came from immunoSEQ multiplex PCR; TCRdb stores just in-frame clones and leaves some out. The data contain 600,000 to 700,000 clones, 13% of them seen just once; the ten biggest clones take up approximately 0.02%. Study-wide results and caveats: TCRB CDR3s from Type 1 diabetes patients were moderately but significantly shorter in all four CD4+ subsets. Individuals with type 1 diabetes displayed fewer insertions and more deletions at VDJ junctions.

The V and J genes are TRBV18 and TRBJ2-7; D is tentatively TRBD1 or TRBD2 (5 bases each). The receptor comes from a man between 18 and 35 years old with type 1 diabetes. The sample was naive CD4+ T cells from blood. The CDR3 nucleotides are TGTGCCAGCTCACCACCGGGGACCGGATCCTACGAGCAGTACTTC. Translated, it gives CASSPPGTGSYEQYF. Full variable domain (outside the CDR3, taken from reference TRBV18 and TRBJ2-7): NAGVMQNPRHLVRRRGQEARLRCSPMKGHSHVYWYRQLPEEGLKFMVYLQKENIIDESGMPKERFSAEFPKEGPSILRIQQVVRGDSAAYFCASSPPGTGSYEQYFGPGTRLTVT.